Shown below are 9 T cell receptor beta chains from a single sample sequenced in a study of T cells expressing NK-cell markers. TCRdb reprocessed the 5' RACE reads and reports one entry per CDR3 protein, with no DNA. Its table records about 160,000 distinct CDR3 sequences. The sequenced sample consisted of blood T cells: a sorted CD56 or NKG2C T cell subset, CD4+ or CD8+ T cells, or bulk PBMC T cells (not recorded which). The receptors were sampled from a woman aged 18-70 years in good health.

The CDR3 spells CASSDDRNTGELFF. The genes are TRBV2 and TRBJ2-2; TCRdb outputs TRBD1, but without DNA this stays unchecked. Germline CDR1 reads SNHLY; CDR2 reads FYNNEI. This CDR3 region has 14 residues.

This chain links TRBV6-1 with TRBJ2-7; TCRdb lists TRBD1, though no DNA is available to test this call. Germline values: CDR1 MNHNS, CDR2 SASEGT. This CDR3 region has 15 residues. The CDR3 protein is CASRRTGAPLYEQYF.

V usage is TRBV5-1 and J usage is TRBJ2-1; lacking DNA, the TRBD1 call made by TCRdb goes unchecked. The CDR3 contains 17 residues. The germline CDR1 and CDR2 sequences are SGHRS and YFSETQ. The CDR3 spells CASSHKTGPVQVDEQFF.

CDR3 residues: CASGLVGTSGMTYNEQFF. J is TRBJ2-1 and V is TRBV12-5; TCRdb outputs TRBD2, but without DNA this stays unchecked. Germline-derived CDR1 and CDR2 are LGHNT and FRNRAP. The CDR3 runs to 18 residues.

The chain joins TRBV5-8 to TRBJ2-2. Germline assignment: CDR1 SGHTS and CDR2 YDEGEE. This CDR3 is 15 amino acids long. The CDR3 region is CASSRDTRTTGELFF. The full variable domain, its missing parts supplied by reference TRBV5-8 and TRBJ2-2, is EAGVTQSPTHLIKTRGQQATLRCSPISGHTSVYWYQQALGLGLQFLLWYDEGEERNRGNFPPRFSGRQFPNYSSELNVNALELEDSALYLCASSRDTRTTGELFFGEGSRLTVL.

J is TRBJ2-1 and V is TRBV3-1. This CDR3 has 14 amino acids. Per germline, CDR1 LGHDT and CDR2 YNNKEL (reference sequence). The CDR3 loop is CASSQPDGASEQFF.

CDR3 sequence reads: CASSSRAGVWTDTQYF. The chain joins TRBV9 to TRBJ2-3; TCRdb reports TRBD2, a call that lacks DNA to check it against. CDR3 length: 16 amino acids. The germline gives CDR1 SGDLS, CDR2 YYNGEE.

The V gene is TRBV2, the J gene TRBJ1-4; TCRdb picks TRBD1, but there is no DNA to check that call. This CDR3 spans 13 amino acids. The V gene's germline CDR1 is SNHLY and CDR2 FYNNEI. The CDR3: CASKDRNNEKLFF.

The CDR3 here is CSASRRVSNQPQHF. The chain couples TRBV20-1 to TRBJ1-5. The V gene's germline CDR1 is DFQATT and CDR2 SNEGSKA (reference sequence). The CDR3 totals 14 residues.